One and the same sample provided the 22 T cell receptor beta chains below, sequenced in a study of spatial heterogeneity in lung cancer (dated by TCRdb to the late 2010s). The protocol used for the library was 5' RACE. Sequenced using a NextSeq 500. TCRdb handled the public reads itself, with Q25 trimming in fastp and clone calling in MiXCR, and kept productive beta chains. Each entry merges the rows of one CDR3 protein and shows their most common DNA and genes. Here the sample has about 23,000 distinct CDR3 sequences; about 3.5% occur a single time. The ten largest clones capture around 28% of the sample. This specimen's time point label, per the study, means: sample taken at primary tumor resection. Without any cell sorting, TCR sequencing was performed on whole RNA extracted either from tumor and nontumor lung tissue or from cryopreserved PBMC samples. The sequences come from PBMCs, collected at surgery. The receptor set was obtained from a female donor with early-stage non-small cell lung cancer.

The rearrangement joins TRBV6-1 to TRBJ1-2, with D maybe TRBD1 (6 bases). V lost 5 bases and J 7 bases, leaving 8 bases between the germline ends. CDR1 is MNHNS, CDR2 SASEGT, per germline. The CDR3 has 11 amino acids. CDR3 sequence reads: CASSRDTGYTF. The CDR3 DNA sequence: TGTGCCAGCAGTAGGGACACTGGCTACACCTTC.

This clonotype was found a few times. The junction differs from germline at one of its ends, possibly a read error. For the CDR3, the DNA is TGTGCCACCAGTCGTCGGGGGGCGAGTCCAGATACGCAGTATTTT. Its translation is CATSRRGASPDTQYF. The chain links TRBV28 to TRBJ2-3; D possibly corresponds to TRBD2 (7 bases). CDR1 and CDR2 from the germline V gene are MDHEN and SYDVKM. The CDR3 is 15 residues long.

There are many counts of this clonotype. CDR3 bases: TGTGCCAGCTCACCATCGCCCCCTCAGGGGAACACTGAAGCTTTCTTT. This translates into CASSPSPPQGNTEAFF. The chain has TRBV18 and TRBJ1-1; D may be TRBD1 (5 bases). The CDR3 is 16 amino acids. The V end lost 2 bases, the J end lost 1 base, and 14 bases lay between the germline ends. Germline values: CDR1 KGHSH, CDR2 LQKENI. Together with reference TRBV18 and TRBJ1-1, the CDR3 gives the full variable domain: NAGVMQNPRHLVRRRGQEARLRCSPMKGHSHVYWYRQLPEEGLKFMVYLQKENIIDESGMPKERFSAEFPKEGPSILRIQQVVRGDSAAYFCASSPSPPQGNTEAFFGQGTRLTVV.

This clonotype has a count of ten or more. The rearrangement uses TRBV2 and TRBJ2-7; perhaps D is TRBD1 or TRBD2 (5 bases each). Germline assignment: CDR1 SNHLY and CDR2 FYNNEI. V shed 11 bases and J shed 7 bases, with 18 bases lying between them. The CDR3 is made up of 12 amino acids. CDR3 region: CAGGYTAGEQYF. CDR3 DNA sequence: TGTGCCGGGGGTTACACCGCTGGAGAGCAGTACTTC. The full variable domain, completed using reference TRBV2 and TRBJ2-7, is EPEVTQTPSHQVTQMGQEVILRCVPISNHLYFYWYRQILGQKVEFLVSFYNNEISEKSEIFDDQFSVERPDGSNFTLKIRSTKLEDSAMYFCAGGYTAGEQYFGPGTRLTVT.

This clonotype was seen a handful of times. CDR3 region: CATSRGLAGGPSSYEQYF. The CDR3 DNA reads TGTGCCACCAGCAGAGGACTAGCGGGAGGGCCTAGCTCCTACGAGCAGTACTTC. This chain links TRBV15 with TRBJ2-7, with 14 bases that match TRBD2. CDR1 and CDR2 from the germline V gene are LNHNV and YYDKDF (reference sequence). The CDR3 totals 18 residues. Trimming took 1 base from V and 0 from J; bases not matched to a gene: 5.

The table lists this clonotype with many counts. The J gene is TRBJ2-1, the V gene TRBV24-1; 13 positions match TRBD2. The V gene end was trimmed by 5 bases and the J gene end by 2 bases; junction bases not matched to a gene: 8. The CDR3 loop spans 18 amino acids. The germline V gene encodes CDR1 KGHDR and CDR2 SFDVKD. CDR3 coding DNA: TGTGCCACCAGTGCAGGACTAGCGGGAGAGGGGGCCTACAATGAGCAGTTCTTC. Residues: CATSAGLAGEGAYNEQFF.

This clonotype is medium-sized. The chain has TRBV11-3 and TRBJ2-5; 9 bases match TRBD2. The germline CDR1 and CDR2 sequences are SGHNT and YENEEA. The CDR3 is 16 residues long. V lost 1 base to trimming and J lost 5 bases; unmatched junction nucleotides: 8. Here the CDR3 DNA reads TGTGCCAGCAGCTTAGGGTGGCTAGCGGGACGGGAGACCCAGTACTTC. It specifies CASSLGWLAGRETQYF.

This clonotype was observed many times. The CDR3 region is CASSLEAKFGSTDTQYF. CDR3 sequence (DNA): TGCGCCAGCAGCTTGGAAGCGAAATTTGGGAGCACAGATACGCAGTATTTT. The J gene is TRBJ2-3, the V gene TRBV5-1; D is ambiguous. Looked up from germline, CDR1 is SGHRS and CDR2 is YFSETQ. The V and J ends lost 0 bases and 0 bases respectively, with 14 bases between them. This CDR3 comprises 17 residues.

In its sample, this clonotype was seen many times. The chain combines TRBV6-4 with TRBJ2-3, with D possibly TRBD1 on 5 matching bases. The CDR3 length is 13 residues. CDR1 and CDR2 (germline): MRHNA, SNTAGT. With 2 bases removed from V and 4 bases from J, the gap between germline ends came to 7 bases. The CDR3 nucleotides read TGTGCCAGCAGTGACAGGGGATCAGATACGCAGTATTTT. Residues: CASSDRGSDTQYF.

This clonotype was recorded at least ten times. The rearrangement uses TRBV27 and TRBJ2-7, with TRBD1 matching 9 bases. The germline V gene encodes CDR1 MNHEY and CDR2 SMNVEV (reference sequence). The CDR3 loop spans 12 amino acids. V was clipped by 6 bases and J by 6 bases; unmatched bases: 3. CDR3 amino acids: CASSGQGFEQYF. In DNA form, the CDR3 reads TGTGCCAGCAGCGGACAGGGGTTCGAGCAGTACTTC.

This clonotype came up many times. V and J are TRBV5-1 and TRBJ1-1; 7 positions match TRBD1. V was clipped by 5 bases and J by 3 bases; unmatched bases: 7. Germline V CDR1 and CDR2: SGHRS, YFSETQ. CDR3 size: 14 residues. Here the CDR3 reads CASRDERGHTEAFF. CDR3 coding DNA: TGCGCCAGCAGAGATGAAAGGGGGCACACTGAAGCTTTCTTT.

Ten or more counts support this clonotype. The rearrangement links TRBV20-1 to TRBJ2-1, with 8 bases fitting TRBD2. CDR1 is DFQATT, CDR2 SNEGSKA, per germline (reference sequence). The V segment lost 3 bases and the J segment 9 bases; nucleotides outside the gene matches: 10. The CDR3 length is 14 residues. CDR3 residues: CSASQTSGGGEQFF. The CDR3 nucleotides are TGCAGTGCTAGCCAAACTAGCGGAGGCGGTGAGCAGTTCTTC.

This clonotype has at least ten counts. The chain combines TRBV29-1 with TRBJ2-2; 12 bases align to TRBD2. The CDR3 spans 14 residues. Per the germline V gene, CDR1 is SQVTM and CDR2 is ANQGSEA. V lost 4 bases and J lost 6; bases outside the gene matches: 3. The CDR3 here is CSVGGLAGPGELFF. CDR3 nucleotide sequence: TGCAGCGTTGGCGGACTAGCGGGACCCGGGGAGCTGTTTTTT.

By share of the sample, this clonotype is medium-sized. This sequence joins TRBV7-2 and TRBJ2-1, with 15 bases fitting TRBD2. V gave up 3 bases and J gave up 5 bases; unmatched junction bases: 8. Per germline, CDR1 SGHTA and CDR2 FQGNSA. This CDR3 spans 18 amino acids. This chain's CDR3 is CASSLEGTSGRYHNEQFF. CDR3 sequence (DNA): TGTGCCAGCAGCTTGGAAGGGACTAGCGGGAGGTACCACAATGAGCAGTTCTTC.

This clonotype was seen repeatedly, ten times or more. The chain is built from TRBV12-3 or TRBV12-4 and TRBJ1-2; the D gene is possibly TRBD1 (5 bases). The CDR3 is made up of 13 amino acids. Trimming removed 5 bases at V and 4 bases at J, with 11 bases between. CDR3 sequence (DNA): TGTGCCAGCAGTCTCAGGCAGGGCTATGGCTACACCTTC. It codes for CASSLRQGYGYTF.

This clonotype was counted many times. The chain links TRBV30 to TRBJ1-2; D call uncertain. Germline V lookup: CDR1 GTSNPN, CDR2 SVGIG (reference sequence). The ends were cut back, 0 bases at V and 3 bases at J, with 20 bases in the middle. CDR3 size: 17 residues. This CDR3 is CAWSVGRHTRPYYGYTF. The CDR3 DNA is TGTGCCTGGAGTGTAGGCAGGCACACAAGACCGTACTATGGCTACACCTTC. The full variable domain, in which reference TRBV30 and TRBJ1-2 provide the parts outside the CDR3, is SQTIHQWPATLVQPVGSPLSLECTVEGTSNPNLYWYRQAAGRGLQLLFYSVGIGQISSEVPQNLSASRPQDRQFILSSKKLLLSDSGFYLCAWSVGRHTRPYYGYTFGSGTRLTVV.

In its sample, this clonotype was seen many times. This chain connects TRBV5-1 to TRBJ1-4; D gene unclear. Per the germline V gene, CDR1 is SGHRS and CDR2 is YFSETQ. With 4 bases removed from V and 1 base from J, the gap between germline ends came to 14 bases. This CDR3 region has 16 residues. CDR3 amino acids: CASSERLWGTNEKLFF. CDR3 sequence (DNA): TGCGCCAGCAGCGAGCGGTTGTGGGGAACTAATGAAAAACTGTTTTTT. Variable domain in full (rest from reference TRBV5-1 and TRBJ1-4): KAGVTQTPRYLIKTRGQQVTLSCSPISGHRSVSWYQQTPGQGLQFLFEYFSETQRNKGNFPGRFSGRQFSNSRSEMNVSTLELGDSALYLCASSERLWGTNEKLFFGSGTQLSVL.

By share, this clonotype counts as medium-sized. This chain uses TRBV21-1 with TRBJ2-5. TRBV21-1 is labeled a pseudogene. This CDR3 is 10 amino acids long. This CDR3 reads CASSRAPQYF. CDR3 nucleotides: TGTGCCAGCAGCCGCGCGCCCCAGTACTTC.

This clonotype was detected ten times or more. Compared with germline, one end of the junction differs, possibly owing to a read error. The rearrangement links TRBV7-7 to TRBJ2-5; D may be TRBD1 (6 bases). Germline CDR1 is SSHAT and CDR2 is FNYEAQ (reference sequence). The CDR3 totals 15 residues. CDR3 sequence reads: CASSKTRGFQETQYF. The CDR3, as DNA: TGTGCTAGCAGTAAGACCAGGGGTTTCCAAGAGACCCAGTACTTC.

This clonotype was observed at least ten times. The CDR3 coding sequence is TGCAGCGTTGAAGGGACAGGGGGTTTGGAGACCCAGTACTTC. It yields the protein CSVEGTGGLETQYF. The chain carries TRBV29-1 and TRBJ2-5; 10 positions match TRBD1. The CDR3 spans 14 residues. Germline V gene data show CDR1 as SQVTM and CDR2 as ANQGSEA. Trimming at V came to 1 base and at J to 5 bases, leaving 4 bases not matched to a gene.

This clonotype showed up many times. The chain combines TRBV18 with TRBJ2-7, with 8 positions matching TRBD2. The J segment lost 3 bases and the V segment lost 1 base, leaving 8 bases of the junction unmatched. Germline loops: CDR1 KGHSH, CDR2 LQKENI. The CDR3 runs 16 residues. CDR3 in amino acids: CASSPRSGSFSYEQYF. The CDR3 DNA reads TGTGCCAGCTCACCACGGAGCGGGAGCTTTAGCTACGAGCAGTACTTC.

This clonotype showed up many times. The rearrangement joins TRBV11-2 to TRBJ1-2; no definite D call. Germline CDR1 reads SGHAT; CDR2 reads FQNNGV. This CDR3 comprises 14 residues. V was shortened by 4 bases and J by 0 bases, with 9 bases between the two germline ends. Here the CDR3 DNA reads TGTGCCAGCAGCTCACACGGGGCTAACTATGGCTACACCTTC. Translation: CASSSHGANYGYTF.